The 10 T cell receptor beta chains reported below all come from one sample, sequenced in a study of T cell clonotyping in hematopoietic cell transplantation. The time point denotes: recipient sample about 28 days before transplant, after cytoreduction. TCRdb's copy holds only in-frame clones and misses some; the assay was immunoSEQ multiplex PCR. The sample records about 80,000 clones, 90% to 96% being singletons. The sequenced sample was peripheral blood mononuclear cells, obtained before stem cell transplant. Every receptor here comes from a woman aged 45-59 years with acute myeloid leukemia. Some clones in this sample may be carry-over from other donors' samples.

The chain carries TRBV19 and TRBJ1-1; unclear D gene. Germline CDR1 LNHDA, CDR2 SQIVND (reference sequence). This CDR3 contains 15 residues. Trimming removed 2 bases at V and 0 bases at J, with 10 bases between. The CDR3 loop reads CASSIFSSLNTEAFF. As DNA, the CDR3 is TGTGCCAGTAGTATATTCTCCTCCCTGAACACTGAAGCTTTCTTT.

CDR3 bases: TGTGCCTGGGGACTAGCGGCCTACAATGAGCAGTTCTTC. Residues: CAWGLAAYNEQFF. The J gene is TRBJ2-1, the V gene TRBV30; 10 nucleotides match TRBD2. With 5 bases clipped from V and 2 bases from J, the junction kept 0 bases outside the gene matches. The CDR3 consists of 13 residues. Per germline, CDR1 GTSNPN and CDR2 SVGIG (reference sequence).

CDR3 nucleotides: TGTGCCAGCAGCGGACAGGTGGGCTCTAACTATGGCTACACCTTC. Translating gives CASSGQVGSNYGYTF. The chain couples TRBV2 to TRBJ1-2; 7 bases are shared with TRBD1. Trimming cost V 6 bases and J 0 bases; bases outside gene matches: 7. From germline, CDR1 is SNHLY and CDR2 FYNNEI. The CDR3 runs 15 residues.

J is TRBJ1-1 and V is TRBV5-1, with unresolved D. V was shortened by 0 bases and J by 3 bases, with 9 bases between the two germline ends. CDR3 length equals 14 residues. Germline V CDR1 and CDR2: SGHRS, YFSETQ. The CDR3, as DNA: TGCGCCAGCAGCTTGGATCGACACCACACTGAAGCTTTCTTT. This translates into CASSLDRHHTEAFF. The whole variable domain, remainder taken from reference TRBV5-1 and TRBJ1-1, is KAGVTQTPRYLIKTRGQQVTLSCSPISGHRSVSWYQQTPGQGLQFLFEYFSETQRNKGNFPGRFSGRQFSNSRSEMNVSTLELGDSALYLCASSLDRHHTEAFFGQGTRLTVV.

J is TRBJ2-7 and V is TRBV6-5, with 11 bases lining up with TRBD2. The germline V gene encodes CDR1 MNHEY and CDR2 SVGAGI. V was clipped by 6 bases and J by 3 bases; unmatched bases: 4. The CDR3 covers 14 residues. CDR3: CASRTGTSGYEQYF. The CDR3 DNA is TGTGCCAGCAGAACCGGGACTAGCGGCTACGAGCAGTACTTC.

The rearrangement joins TRBV15 to TRBJ2-6; D not resolved. The ends were cut back, 1 base at V and 0 bases at J, with 4 bases in the middle. This CDR3 is built from 15 residues. From germline, CDR1 is LNHNV and CDR2 YYDKDF (reference sequence). In nucleotides, the CDR3 is TGTGCCACCAGCAGAGGAACCTCTGGGGCCAACGTCCTGACTTTC. This translates into CATSRGTSGANVLTF. The full variable domain, with the rest looked up from reference TRBV15 and TRBJ2-6, is DAMVIQNPRYQVTQFGKPVTLSCSQTLNHNVMYWYQQKSSQAPKLLFHYYDKDFNNEADTPDNFQSRRPNTSFCFLDIRSPGLGDTAMYLCATSRGTSGANVLTFGAGSRLTVL.

This clone has a single count. Additional DNA sequences in this sample encode the identical CDR3. The chain combines TRBV5-1 with TRBJ2-7; 7 nucleotides line up with TRBD2. The germline CDR1 and CDR2 sequences are SGHRS and YFSETQ. The V gene end was trimmed by 1 base and the J gene end by 1 base; junction bases not matched to a gene: 2. The CDR3 is made up of 14 amino acids. The CDR3 DNA sequence: TGCGCCAGCAGCTTGTCCGGGGGGTCCTACGAGCAGTACTTC. Translation gives CASSLSGGSYEQYF.

The chain employs TRBV27 and TRBJ2-3, with 7 bases aligning to TRBD1. V dropped 10 bases and J dropped 1; count of bases not matched to a gene: 2. CDR3 length: 12 amino acids. CDR1 is MNHEY and CDR2 is SMNVEV in the germline V gene (reference sequence). The CDR3 DNA reads TGTGCCATAGGACAGGGCACAGATACGCAGTATTTT. This gives the protein CAIGQGTDTQYF.

The chain is built from TRBV2 and TRBJ2-7; TRBD2 might be the D (6 bases). CDR1 is SNHLY and CDR2 is FYNNEI in the germline V gene. The V gene lost 7 bases and the J gene lost 3 bases, with 16 bases spanning the gap. This CDR3 comprises 14 residues. As DNA, the CDR3 is TGTGCCAGCACCGACCGGGGAGGTAACTACGAGCAGTACTTC. As protein: CASTDRGGNYEQYF.

J is TRBJ2-3 and V is TRBV6-4; TRBD2 might be the D (6 bases). CDR1 MRHNA and CDR2 SNTAGT come from the germline V gene. Trimming took off 4 bases at V and 6 bases at J, with 20 bases between the two ends. This CDR3 comprises 16 residues. CDR3 sequence reads: CASSVEGTGDPDTQYF. In DNA, the CDR3 is TGTGCCAGCAGTGTAGAAGGGACGGGGGACCCGGATACGCAGTATTTT.